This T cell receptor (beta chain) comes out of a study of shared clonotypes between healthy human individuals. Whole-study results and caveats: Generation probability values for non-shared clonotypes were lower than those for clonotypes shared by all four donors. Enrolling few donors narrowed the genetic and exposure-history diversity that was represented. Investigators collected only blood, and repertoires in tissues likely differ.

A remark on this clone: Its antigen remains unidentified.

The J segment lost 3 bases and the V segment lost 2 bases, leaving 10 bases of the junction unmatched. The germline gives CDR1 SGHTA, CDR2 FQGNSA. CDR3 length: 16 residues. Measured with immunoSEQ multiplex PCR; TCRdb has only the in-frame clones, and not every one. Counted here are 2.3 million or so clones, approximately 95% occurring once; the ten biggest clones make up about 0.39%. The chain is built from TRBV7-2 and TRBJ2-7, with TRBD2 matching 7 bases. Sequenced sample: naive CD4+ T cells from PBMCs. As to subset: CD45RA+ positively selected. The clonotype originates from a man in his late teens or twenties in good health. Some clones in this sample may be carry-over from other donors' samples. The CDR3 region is CASSLLATSDDYEQYF. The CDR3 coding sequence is TGTGCCAGCAGCTTATTAGCTACTAGCGACGACTACGAGCAGTACTTC.